The 18 T cell receptor beta chains reported below all come from one sample, sequenced in a study of shared clonotypes between healthy human individuals. Sequencing was performed with immunoSEQ multiplex PCR; in TCRdb, only in-frame clones are kept and a portion is missing. The sample yields roughly 600,000 clones, 95% to 98% seen once. Selected positively for CCR7 and CD45RO-negative, naive CD8 cells excluded terminally differentiated effector memory CD45RA+ cells. The sequenced material came from naive CD8+ T cells sorted from blood. These receptor sequences come from a man in his thirties or forties in good health.

The chain uses TRBV28 and TRBJ2-3, with D perhaps matching TRBD1 (6 bases). CDR3 length: 16 residues. CDR1 and CDR2 (germline): MDHEN, SYDVKM. Trimming took 3 bases from V and 2 from J, leaving 15 bases between them. Here the CDR3 DNA reads TGTGCCAGCAGTTTCACCACGACAGGATCCACAGATACGCAGTATTTT. It encodes CASSFTTTGSTDTQYF.

The V and J genes are TRBV7-9 and TRBJ2-5; D ambiguous. Trimming removed 1 base from V and 2 bases from J, with 8 bases in between. The germline V gene has CDR1 SEHNR and CDR2 FQNEAQ (reference sequence). This CDR3 has 14 amino acids. CDR3 DNA sequence: TGTGCCAGCAGCTTAGACAGATCACAAGAGACCCAGTACTTC. Its protein product is CASSLDRSQETQYF.

As for this clone: A read error is possible here, since a much larger clone lies one base away. The chain recombines TRBV29-1 with TRBJ2-1; D is perhaps TRBD1 or TRBD2 (5 bases each). Trimming removed 6 bases at V and 6 bases at J, with 15 bases between. The CDR3 runs to 13 residues. Germline lookup yields CDR1 SQVTM and CDR2 ANQGSEA. The CDR3 coding sequence is TGCAGCGTCTCCCAGACAGAGGGCAATGAGCAGTTCTTC. This sequence encodes CSVSQTEGNEQFF.

In this sample, this clone turned up once. The chain carries TRBV13 and TRBJ1-1, with 7 bases identical to TRBD1. The CDR3 runs to 15 residues. The germline V gene encodes CDR1 PRHDT and CDR2 FYEKMQ (reference sequence). V gave up 1 base and J gave up 1 base; unmatched junction bases: 3. CDR3 sequence (DNA): TGTGCCAGCAGCTTAGAGGGGGCCTCGAACACTGAAGCTTTCTTT. This gives the protein CASSLEGASNTEAFF.

The genes are TRBV11-3 and TRBJ2-1, with TRBD2 matching over 11 bases. The CDR3 contains 15 residues. With 3 bases clipped from V and 8 bases from J, the junction kept 6 bases outside the gene matches. The germline V gene encodes CDR1 SGHNT and CDR2 YENEEA. In DNA form, the CDR3 reads TGTGCCAGCAGCTTGGGACTAGCGGAGATCGATGAGCAGTTCTTC. It specifies CASSLGLAEIDEQFF.

V and J are TRBV28 and TRBJ1-4; 8 positions match TRBD1. The germline gives CDR1 MDHEN, CDR2 SYDVKM. The CDR3 extends over 18 amino acids. Germline trimming cut 2 bases from V and 5 bases from J; bases unmatched to any gene: 13. This CDR3 reads CASSLGVSVQGGNEKLFF. The CDR3 DNA reads TGTGCCAGCAGTTTAGGAGTTTCAGTACAGGGGGGGAATGAAAAACTGTTTTTT.

The genes are TRBV9 and TRBJ2-7, with a weak D call TRBD2 (6 bases). This CDR3 is 14 amino acids long. V lost 3 bases and J 2 bases, leaving 12 bases between the germline ends. Germline CDR1 SGDLS, CDR2 YYNGEE. The CDR3 sequence: CASSEGGAPYEQYF. CDR3 nucleotide sequence: TGTGCCAGCAGCGAGGGCGGGGCCCCCTACGAGCAGTACTTC. The full variable domain, in which reference TRBV9 and TRBJ2-7 provide the parts outside the CDR3, is DSGVTQTPKHLITATGQRVTLRCSPRSGDLSVYWYQQSLDQGLQFLIQYYNGEERAKGNILERFSAQQFPDLHSELNLSSLELGDSALYFCASSEGGAPYEQYFGPGTRLTVT.

The genes are TRBV10-2 and TRBJ2-5; 10 positions agree with TRBD1. The CDR3 runs to 15 residues. In germline, CDR1 is WSHSY, CDR2 SAAADI. J was trimmed by 3 bases and V by 7 bases; bases with no gene match: 8. CDR3 in amino acids: CASTHDGTGEETQYF. In nucleotides, the CDR3 is TGCGCCAGCACCCACGACGGGACAGGGGAAGAGACCCAGTACTTC.

The V and J genes are TRBV9 and TRBJ2-3; D is unclear. Trimming cost V 4 bases and J 2 bases, with 17 bases left between them. Germline V gives CDR1 SGDLS, CDR2 YYNGEE. The length of the CDR3 is 16 residues. In nucleotides, the CDR3 is TGTGCCAGCAGCCCGACCCTCTTTTTAGACACAGATACGCAGTATTTT. Translated, it gives CASSPTLFLDTDTQYF.

V is TRBV6-1 and J is TRBJ2-7, with D uncertain. CDR1 is MNHNS, CDR2 SASEGT, per germline. The V and J ends lost 2 bases and 3 bases respectively, with 14 bases between them. The CDR3 is made up of 15 amino acids. CDR3 residues: CASSERGTDRYEQYF. Here the CDR3 DNA reads TGTGCCAGCAGTGAAAGAGGTACAGACCGCTACGAGCAGTACTTC.

The chain recombines TRBV6-5 with TRBJ2-2, with 7 bases identical to TRBD1. CDR3 length equals 14 residues. V shed 2 bases, J shed 3 bases, and the junction held 0 bases outside the gene matches. From germline, CDR1 is MNHEY and CDR2 SVGAGI. CDR3 nucleotides: TGTGCCAGCAGTTACCAGGGGGACACCGGGGAGCTGTTTTTT. Its translation: CASSYQGDTGELFF.

The chain couples TRBV11-2 to TRBJ2-7, with 8 bases matching TRBD1. The CDR3 contains 14 residues. The germline V gene encodes CDR1 SGHAT and CDR2 FQNNGV. The J segment lost 4 bases and the V segment lost 5 bases, leaving 7 bases of the junction unmatched. As DNA, the CDR3 is TGTGCCAGCAGCCTAGGACAGGGAAGGTACGAGCAGTACTTC. Its protein is CASSLGQGRYEQYF.

The rearrangement uses TRBV6-5 and TRBJ2-3; TRBD2 aligns across 8 bases. V shed 0 bases and J 4 bases; nucleotides not matched to a gene: 3. This CDR3 contains 15 residues. Germline lookup yields CDR1 MNHEY and CDR2 SVGAGI. The CDR3 loop is CASSYSNGRADTQYF. In DNA form, the CDR3 reads TGTGCCAGCAGTTACTCGAACGGGAGGGCAGATACGCAGTATTTT.

The chain is built from TRBV2 and TRBJ1-2; 9 nucleotides line up with TRBD1. This CDR3 has 18 residues. The V gene's germline CDR1 is SNHLY and CDR2 FYNNEI. The J segment lost 6 bases and the V segment lost 7 bases, leaving 21 bases of the junction unmatched. The CDR3 DNA is TGTGCCAGCATCGAGTATGTGGACAGGGGCTTGATGTTGAATGGCTACACCTTC. Amino acids: CASIEYVDRGLMLNGYTF.

This chain connects TRBV7-6 to TRBJ1-2; 11 bases map to TRBD1. Per the germline V gene, CDR1 is SGHVS and CDR2 is FNYEAQ. This CDR3 has 15 amino acids. The J segment lost 5 bases and the V segment lost 4 bases, leaving 6 bases of the junction unmatched. The CDR3 region is CASSSGQGALYGYTF. In DNA, the CDR3 is TGTGCCAGCAGCTCCGGACAGGGGGCGCTTTATGGCTACACCTTC.

This clone was detected only once. This chain connects TRBV6-1 to TRBJ1-5, with D possibly being TRBD1 (6 bases). The CDR3 runs to 15 residues. Trimming shortened V by 5 bases and J by 6 bases, and 17 bases separated the two germline ends. Germline V lookup: CDR1 MNHNS, CDR2 SASEGT. Here the CDR3 DNA reads TGTGCCAGCAGTCCCTTGAGGGGGGCGGCTCAGCCCCAGCATTTT. This translates into CASSPLRGAAQPQHF.

This rearrangement joins TRBV7-9 to TRBJ2-3, with unresolved D. Germline V CDR1 and CDR2: SEHNR, FQNEAQ (reference sequence). This CDR3 contains 15 residues. V was cut by 0 bases and J by 0 bases, with 7 bases left in between. This CDR3 reads CASSLAAASTDTQYF. In DNA form, the CDR3 reads TGTGCCAGCAGCTTAGCGGCTGCTAGCACAGATACGCAGTATTTT.

This clone was counted once. The chain combines TRBV10-3 with TRBJ2-1; 10 nucleotides match TRBD2. Trimming at V came to 3 bases and at J to 4 bases, leaving 6 bases not matched to a gene. Looked up from germline, CDR1 is ENHRY and CDR2 is SYGVKD. CDR3 length: 16 amino acids. CDR3 protein: CAISDSAGGPYNEQFF. The CDR3 DNA is TGTGCCATCAGTGATTCAGCGGGAGGGCCATACAATGAGCAGTTCTTC.